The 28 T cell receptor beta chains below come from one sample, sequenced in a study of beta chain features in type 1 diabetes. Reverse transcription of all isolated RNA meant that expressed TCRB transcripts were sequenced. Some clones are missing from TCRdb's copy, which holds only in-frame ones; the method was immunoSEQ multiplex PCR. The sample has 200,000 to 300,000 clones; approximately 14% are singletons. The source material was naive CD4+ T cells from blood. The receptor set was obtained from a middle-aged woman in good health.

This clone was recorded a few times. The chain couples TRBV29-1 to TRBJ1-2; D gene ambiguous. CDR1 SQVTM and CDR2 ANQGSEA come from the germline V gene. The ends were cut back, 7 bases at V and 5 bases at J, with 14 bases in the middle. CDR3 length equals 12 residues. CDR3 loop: CSAERAAYGYTF. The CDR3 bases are TGCAGCGCTGAGAGGGCCGCTTATGGCTACACCTTC.

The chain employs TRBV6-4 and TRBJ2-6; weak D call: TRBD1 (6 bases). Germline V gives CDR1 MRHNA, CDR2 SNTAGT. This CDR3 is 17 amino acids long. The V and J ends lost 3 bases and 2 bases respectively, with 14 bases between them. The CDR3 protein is CASSDTQGMAGANVLTF. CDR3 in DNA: TGTGCCAGCAGTGATACACAGGGAATGGCTGGGGCCAACGTCCTGACTTTC.

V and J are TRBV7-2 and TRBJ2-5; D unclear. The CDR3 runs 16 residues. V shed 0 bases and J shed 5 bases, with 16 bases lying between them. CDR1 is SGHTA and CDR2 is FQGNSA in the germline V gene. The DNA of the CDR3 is TGTGCCAGCAGCTTAGCGCGCGGCCGTTTTATGGAGACCCAGTACTTC. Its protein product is CASSLARGRFMETQYF.

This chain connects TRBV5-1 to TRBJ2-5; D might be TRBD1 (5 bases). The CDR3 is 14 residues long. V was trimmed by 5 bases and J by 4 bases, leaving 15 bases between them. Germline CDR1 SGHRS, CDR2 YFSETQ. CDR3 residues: CASRGQGPGETQYF. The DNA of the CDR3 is TGCGCCAGCAGGGGGCAGGGTCCGGGAGAGACCCAGTACTTC.

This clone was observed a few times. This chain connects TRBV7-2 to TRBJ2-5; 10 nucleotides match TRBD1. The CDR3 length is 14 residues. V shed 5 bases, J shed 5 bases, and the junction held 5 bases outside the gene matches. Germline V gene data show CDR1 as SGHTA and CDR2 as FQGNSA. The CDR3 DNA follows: TGTGCCAGCAGCACCAGGACAGGGGGGGAGACCCAGTACTTC. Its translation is CASSTRTGGETQYF.

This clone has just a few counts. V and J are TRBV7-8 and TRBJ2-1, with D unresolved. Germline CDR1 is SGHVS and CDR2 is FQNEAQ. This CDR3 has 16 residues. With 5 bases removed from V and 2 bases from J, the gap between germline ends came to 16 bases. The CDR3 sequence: CASSPRLPPPYNEQFF. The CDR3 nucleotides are TGTGCCAGCAGCCCGCGGCTTCCACCCCCCTACAATGAGCAGTTCTTC.

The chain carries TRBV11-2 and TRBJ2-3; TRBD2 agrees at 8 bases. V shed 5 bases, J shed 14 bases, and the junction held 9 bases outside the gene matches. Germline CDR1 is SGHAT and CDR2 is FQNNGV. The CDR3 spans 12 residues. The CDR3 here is CASSRSRGGLYF. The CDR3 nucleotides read TGTGCCAGCAGCCGAAGTCGGGGGGGGTTGTATTTT.

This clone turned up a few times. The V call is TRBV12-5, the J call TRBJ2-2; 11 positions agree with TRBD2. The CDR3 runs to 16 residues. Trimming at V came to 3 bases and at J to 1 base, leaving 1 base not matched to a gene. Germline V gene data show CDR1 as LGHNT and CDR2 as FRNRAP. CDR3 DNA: TGTGCTAGTGGTTTAGGGACTAGCGGGAACACCGGGGAGCTGTTTTTT. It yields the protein CASGLGTSGNTGELFF. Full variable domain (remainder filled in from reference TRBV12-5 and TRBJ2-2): DARVTQTPRHKVTEMGQEVTMRCQPILGHNTVFWYRQTMMQGLELLAYFRNRAPLDDSGMPKDRFSAEMPDATLATLKIQPSEPRDSAVYFCASGLGTSGNTGELFFGEGSRLTVL.

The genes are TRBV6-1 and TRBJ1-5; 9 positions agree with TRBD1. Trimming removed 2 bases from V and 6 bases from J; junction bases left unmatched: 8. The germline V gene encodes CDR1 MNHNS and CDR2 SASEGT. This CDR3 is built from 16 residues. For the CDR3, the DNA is TGTGCCAGCAGTGAAAGGGGGGGACAGGGAGGTCAGCCCCAGCATTTT. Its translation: CASSERGGQGGQPQHF.

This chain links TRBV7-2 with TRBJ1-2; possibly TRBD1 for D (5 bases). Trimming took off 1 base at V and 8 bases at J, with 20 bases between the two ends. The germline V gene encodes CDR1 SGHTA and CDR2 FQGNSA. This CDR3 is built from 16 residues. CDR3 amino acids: CASSLDHHRPLRGYTF. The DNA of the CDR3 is TGTGCCAGCAGCTTAGACCACCACAGGCCGCTAAGGGGCTACACCTTC.

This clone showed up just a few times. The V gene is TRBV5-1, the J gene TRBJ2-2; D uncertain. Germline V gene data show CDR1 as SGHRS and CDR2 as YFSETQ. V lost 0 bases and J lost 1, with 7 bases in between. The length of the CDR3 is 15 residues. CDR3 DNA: TGCGCCAGCAGCTTGGCGCGAGGGAACACCGGGGAGCTGTTTTTT. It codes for CASSLARGNTGELFF. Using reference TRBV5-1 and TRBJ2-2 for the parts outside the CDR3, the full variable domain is KAGVTQTPRYLIKTRGQQVTLSCSPISGHRSVSWYQQTPGQGLQFLFEYFSETQRNKGNFPGRFSGRQFSNSRSEMNVSTLELGDSALYLCASSLARGNTGELFFGEGSRLTVL.

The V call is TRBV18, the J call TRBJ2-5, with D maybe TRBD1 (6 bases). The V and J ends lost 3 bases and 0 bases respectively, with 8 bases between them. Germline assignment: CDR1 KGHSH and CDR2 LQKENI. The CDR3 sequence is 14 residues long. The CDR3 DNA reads TGTGCCAGCTCACCGGGGGCAAACCAAGAGACCCAGTACTTC. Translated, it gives CASSPGANQETQYF.

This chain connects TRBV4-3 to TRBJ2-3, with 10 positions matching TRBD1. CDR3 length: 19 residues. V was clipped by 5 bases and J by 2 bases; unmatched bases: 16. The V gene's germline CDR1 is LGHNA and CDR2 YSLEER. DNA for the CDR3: TGCGCCAGCAGCTTCGCCCTGGGACAGGGGTCCTCCTACACAGATACGCAGTATTTT. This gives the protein CASSFALGQGSSYTDTQYF.

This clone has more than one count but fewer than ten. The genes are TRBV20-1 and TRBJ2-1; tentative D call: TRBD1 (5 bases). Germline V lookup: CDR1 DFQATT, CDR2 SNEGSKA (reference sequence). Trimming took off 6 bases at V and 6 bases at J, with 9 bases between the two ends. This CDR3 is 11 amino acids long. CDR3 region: CSAGHFNEQFF. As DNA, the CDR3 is TGCAGTGCAGGACATTTCAATGAGCAGTTCTTC.

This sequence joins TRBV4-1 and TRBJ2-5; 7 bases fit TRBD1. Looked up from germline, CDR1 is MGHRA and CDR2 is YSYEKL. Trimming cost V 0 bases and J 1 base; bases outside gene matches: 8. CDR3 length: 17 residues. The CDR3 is CASSQEGFQGVQETQYF. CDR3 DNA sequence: TGCGCCAGCAGCCAAGAAGGGTTTCAGGGGGTCCAAGAGACCCAGTACTTC.

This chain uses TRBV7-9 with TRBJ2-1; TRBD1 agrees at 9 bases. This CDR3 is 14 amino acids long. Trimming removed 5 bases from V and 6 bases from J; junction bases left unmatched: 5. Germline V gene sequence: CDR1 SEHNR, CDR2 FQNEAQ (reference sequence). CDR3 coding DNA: TGTGCCAGCAGCCACGGGGACAGGGCCAATGAGCAGTTCTTC. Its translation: CASSHGDRANEQFF.

The CDR3 protein is CASIAPTGGANYGYTF. Here the CDR3 DNA reads TGTGCCAGCATCGCCCCTACAGGGGGGGCTAACTATGGCTACACCTTC. The V and J genes are TRBV13 and TRBJ1-2; TRBD1 agrees at 8 bases. CDR3 size: 16 residues. Germline V gene data show CDR1 as PRHDT and CDR2 as FYEKMQ (reference sequence). V was pared by 7 bases and J by 0 bases, with 10 bases of the junction left unmatched.

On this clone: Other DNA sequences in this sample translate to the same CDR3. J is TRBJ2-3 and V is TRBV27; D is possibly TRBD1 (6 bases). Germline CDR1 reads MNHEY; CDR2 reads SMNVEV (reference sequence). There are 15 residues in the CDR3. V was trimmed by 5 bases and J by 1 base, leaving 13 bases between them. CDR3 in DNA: TGTGCCAGCAGTCTGACAGGAAGAGGCACAGATACGCAGTATTTT. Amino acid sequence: CASSLTGRGTDTQYF.

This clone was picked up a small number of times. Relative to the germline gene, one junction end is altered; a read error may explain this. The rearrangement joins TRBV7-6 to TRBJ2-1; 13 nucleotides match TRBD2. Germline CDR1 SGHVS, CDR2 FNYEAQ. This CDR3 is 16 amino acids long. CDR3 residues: CASSLGGTSGAPRQVF. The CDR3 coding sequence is TGTGCCAGCAGCTTAGGAGGGACTAGCGGGGCCCCCCGACAAGTCTTC.

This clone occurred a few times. This CDR3 reads CASTMGQAQPQHF. In DNA form, the CDR3 reads TGTGCCAGTACCATGGGGCAGGCTCAGCCCCAGCATTTT. The chain carries TRBV19 and TRBJ1-5; weak D call: TRBD1 (5 bases). This CDR3 has 13 residues. V gave up 7 bases and J gave up 6 bases, with 13 bases separating them. Germline CDR1 LNHDA, CDR2 SQIVND (reference sequence).

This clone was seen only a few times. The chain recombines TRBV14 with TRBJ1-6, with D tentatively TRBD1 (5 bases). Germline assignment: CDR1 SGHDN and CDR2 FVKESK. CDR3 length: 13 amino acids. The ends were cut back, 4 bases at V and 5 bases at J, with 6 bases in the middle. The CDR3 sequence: CASSLTDNSPLHF. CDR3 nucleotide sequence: TGTGCCAGCAGCCTGACAGATAATTCACCCCTCCACTTT.

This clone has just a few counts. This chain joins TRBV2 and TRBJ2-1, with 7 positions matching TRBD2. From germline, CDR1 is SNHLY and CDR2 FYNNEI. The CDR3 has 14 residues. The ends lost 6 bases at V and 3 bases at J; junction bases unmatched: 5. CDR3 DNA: TGTGCCAGCAGCCAAAGCGGGGACTACAATGAGCAGTTCTTC. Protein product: CASSQSGDYNEQFF.

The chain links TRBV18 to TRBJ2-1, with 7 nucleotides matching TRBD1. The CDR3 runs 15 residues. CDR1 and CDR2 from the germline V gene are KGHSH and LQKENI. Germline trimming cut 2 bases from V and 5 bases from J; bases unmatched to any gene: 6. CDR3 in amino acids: CASSPGTALNNEQFF. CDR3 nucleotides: TGTGCCAGCTCACCAGGGACAGCCCTAAACAATGAGCAGTTCTTC.

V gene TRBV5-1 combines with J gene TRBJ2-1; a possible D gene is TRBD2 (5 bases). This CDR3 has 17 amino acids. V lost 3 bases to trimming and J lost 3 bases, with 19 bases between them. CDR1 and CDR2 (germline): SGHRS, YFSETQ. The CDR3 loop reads CASSSLPGGSGYNEQFF. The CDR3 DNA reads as TGCGCCAGCAGCTCACTGCCTGGAGGTTCCGGCTACAATGAGCAGTTCTTC.

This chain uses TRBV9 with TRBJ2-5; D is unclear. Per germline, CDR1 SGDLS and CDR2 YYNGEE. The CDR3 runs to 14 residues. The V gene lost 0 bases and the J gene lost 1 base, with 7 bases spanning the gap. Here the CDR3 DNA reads TGTGCCAGCAGCGTAGGCGATCTCCAAGAGACCCAGTACTTC. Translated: CASSVGDLQETQYF.

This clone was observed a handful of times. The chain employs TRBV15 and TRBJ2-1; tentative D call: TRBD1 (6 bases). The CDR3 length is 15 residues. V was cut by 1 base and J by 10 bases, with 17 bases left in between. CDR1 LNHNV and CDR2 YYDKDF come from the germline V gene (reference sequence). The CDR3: CATSRVAGASREQFF. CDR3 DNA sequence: TGTGCCACCAGCAGAGTGGCAGGGGCCTCAAGGGAGCAGTTCTTC. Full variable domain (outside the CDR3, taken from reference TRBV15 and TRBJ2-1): DAMVIQNPRYQVTQFGKPVTLSCSQTLNHNVMYWYQQKSSQAPKLLFHYYDKDFNNEADTPDNFQSRRPNTSFCFLDIRSPGLGDTAMYLCATSRVAGASREQFFGPGTRLTVL.

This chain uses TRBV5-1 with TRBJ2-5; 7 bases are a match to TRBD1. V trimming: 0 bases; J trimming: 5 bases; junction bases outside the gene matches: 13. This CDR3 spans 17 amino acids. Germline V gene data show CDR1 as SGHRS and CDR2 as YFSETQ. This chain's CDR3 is CASSLAVDRVVRETQYF. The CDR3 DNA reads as TGCGCCAGCAGCTTGGCCGTCGACAGGGTCGTAAGGGAGACCCAGTACTTC.

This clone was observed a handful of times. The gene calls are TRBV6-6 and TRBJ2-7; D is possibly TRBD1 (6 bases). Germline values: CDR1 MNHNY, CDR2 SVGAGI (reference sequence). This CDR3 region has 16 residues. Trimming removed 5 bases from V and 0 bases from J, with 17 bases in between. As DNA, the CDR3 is TGTGCCAGCAGTGGGCGGACAGCGGAAAACTCCTACGAGCAGTACTTC. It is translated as CASSGRTAENSYEQYF.